This T cell receptor (beta chain) appears in the sequencing data of a study of blood T cell repertoires in COVID-19. Looking at the study overall: Samples came from the United States, Italy and Spain, spanning acute and convalescent COVID-19. Nucleic acid was either cDNA or gDNA, and it came from T cells, B-cell-depleted T cells, or PBMCs.

Per the study methods: Reference gene primers were amplified, and this amplification served to estimate nucleated cell counts. Sequenced by immunoSEQ multiplex PCR; TCRdb stores in-frame clones only, minus some. V and J calls and clone size are given by that table; D and trimming were obtained from the DNA. This table holds around 230,000 clones, around 82% found once. J lost 0 bases, V lost 0 bases, and 6 bases had no gene match. Germline V lookup: CDR1 SGHRS, CDR2 YFSETQ. The CDR3 is 16 residues long. The J gene is TRBJ2-7, the V gene TRBV5-1; 7 bases line up with TRBD1. The TCR originated in a woman in her 50s with acute or convalescent COVID-19. Sequenced input: peripheral blood. CDR3 in amino acids: CASSLVTGASSYEQYF. As DNA, the CDR3 is TGCGCCAGCAGCTTGGTCACAGGGGCTAGCTCCTACGAGCAGTACTTC.